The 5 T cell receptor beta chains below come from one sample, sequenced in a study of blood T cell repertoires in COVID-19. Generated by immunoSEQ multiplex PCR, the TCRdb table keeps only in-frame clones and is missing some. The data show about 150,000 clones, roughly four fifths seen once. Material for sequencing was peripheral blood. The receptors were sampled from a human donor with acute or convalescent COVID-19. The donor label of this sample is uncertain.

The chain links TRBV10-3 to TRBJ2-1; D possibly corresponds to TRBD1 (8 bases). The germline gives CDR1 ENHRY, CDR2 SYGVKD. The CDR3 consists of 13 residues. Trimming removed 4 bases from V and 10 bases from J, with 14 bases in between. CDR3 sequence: CAISAGQGGEQFF. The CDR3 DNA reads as TGTGCCATCAGTGCCGGACAGGGAGGGGAGCAGTTCTTC.

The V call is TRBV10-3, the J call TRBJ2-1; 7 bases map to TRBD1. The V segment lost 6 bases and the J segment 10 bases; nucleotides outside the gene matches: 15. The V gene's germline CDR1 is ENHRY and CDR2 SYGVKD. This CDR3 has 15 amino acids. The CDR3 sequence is CAIRNPGQGGEEQFF. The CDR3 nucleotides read TGTGCCATCAGGAATCCGGGACAAGGGGGCGAGGAGCAGTTCTTC.

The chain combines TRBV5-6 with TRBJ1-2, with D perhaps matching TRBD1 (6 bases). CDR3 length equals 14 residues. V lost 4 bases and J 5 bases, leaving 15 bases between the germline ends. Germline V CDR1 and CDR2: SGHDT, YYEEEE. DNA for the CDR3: TGTGCCAGCAGCCTGGGGACAAATCAGTATGGCTACACCTTC. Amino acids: CASSLGTNQYGYTF. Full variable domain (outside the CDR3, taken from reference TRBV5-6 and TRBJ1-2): DAGVTQSPTHLIKTRGQQVTLRCSPKSGHDTVSWYQQALGQGPQFIFQYYEEEERQRGNFPDRFSGHQFPNYSSELNVNALLLGDSALYLCASSLGTNQYGYTFGSGTRLTVV.

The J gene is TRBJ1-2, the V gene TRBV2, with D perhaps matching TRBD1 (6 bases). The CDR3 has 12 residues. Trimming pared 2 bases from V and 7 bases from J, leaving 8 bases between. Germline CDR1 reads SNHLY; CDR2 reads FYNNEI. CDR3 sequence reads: CASSENRVGYTF. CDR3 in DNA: TGTGCCAGCAGTGAAAACAGGGTTGGCTACACCTTC. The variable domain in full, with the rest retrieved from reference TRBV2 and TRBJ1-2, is EPEVTQTPSHQVTQMGQEVILRCVPISNHLYFYWYRQILGQKVEFLVSFYNNEISEKSEIFDDQFSVERPDGSNFTLKIRSTKLEDSAMYFCASSENRVGYTFGSGTRLTVV.

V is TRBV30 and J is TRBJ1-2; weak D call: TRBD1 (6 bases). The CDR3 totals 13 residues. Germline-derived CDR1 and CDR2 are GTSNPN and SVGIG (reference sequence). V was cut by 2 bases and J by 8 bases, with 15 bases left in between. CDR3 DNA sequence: TGTGCCTGGAGTATACAGGGTGTTAGGGGCTACACCTTC. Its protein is CAWSIQGVRGYTF.